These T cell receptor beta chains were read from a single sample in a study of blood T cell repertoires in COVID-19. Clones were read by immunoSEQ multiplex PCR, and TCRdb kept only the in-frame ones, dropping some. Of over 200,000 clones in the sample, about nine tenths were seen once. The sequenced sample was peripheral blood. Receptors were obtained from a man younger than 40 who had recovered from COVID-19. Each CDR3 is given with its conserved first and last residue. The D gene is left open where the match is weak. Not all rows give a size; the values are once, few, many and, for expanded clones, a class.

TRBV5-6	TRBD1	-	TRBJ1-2	TGTGCCAGCAGCGGAGGGGGCGGGACTAACTATGGCTACACCTTC	CASSGGGGTNYGYTF
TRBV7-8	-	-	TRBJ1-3	TGTGCCAGCAGCTTACCCAGCTCTGGAAACACCATATATTTT	CASSLPSSGNTIYF
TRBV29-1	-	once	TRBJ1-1	TGCAGCGTTGTTAGCCCTGAAGCTTTCTTT	CSVVSPEAFF
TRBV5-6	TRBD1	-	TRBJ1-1	TGTGCCAGCAGCTCAAGACAGGGGTTGAACACTGAAGCTTTCTTT	CASSSRQGLNTEAFF
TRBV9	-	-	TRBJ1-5	TGTGCCAGCAGCGTGGAGGCGATCAATCAGCCCCAGCATTTT	CASSVEAINQPQHF
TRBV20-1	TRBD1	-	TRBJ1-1	TGCAGTGCTAGTCAAGGGACAGGGGTGACTGAAGCTTTCTTT	CSASQGTGVTEAFF
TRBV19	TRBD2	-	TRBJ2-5	TGTGCCAGTAACGGACTAGCGGAGCACCAAGAGACCCAGTACTTC	CASNGLAEHQETQYF
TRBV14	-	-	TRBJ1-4	TGTGCCAGCAGCCAGACACCAGAAAAACTGTTTTTT	CASSQTPEKLFF
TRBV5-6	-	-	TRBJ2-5	TGTGCCAGCAGCTTGGGATCAGGGAATTCGGAGACCCAGTACTTC	CASSLGSGNSETQYF
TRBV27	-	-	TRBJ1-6	TGTGCCAGCAGTTTAGTACAGGGTGTTTCACCCCTCCACTTT	CASSLVQGVSPLHF
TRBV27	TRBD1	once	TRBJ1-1	TGTGCCAGCAGTGCCAGACAGGGGAGGTGGACTGAAGCTTTCTTT	CASSARQGRWTEAFF
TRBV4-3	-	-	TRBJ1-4	TGCGCCAGCAGCCAGGTATCGGACAGTTTACAAAAACTGTTTTTT	CASSQVSDSLQKLFF
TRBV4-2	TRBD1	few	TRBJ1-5	TGTGCCAGCAGCCAAGTGGACAGGGCCCAGCCCCAGCATTTT	CASSQVDRAQPQHF
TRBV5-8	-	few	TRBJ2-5	TGTGCCAGCAGCTTGGGGTCCGGGGGCCAAGAGACCCAGTACTTC	CASSLGSGGQETQYF
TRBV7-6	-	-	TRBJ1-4	TGTGCCAGCAGCCCCCGGGAAGGTGCAACTAATGAAAAACTGTTTTTT	CASSPREGATNEKLFF
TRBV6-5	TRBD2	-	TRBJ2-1	TGTGCCAGCAGTTCCATTTTAGCGGGGTACAATGAGCAGTTCTTC	CASSSILAGYNEQFF
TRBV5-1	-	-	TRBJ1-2	TGCGCCAGCAGCTTGGATGGCGGGGGGTCTAACTATGGCTACACCTTC	CASSLDGGGSNYGYTF
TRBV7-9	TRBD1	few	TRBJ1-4	TGTGCCAGCAGCACGAACAGGGGCCCTAATGAAAAACTGTTTTTT	CASSTNRGPNEKLFF
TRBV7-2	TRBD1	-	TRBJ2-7	TGTGCCAGCAGCTCGGGAAGGGGGCTGGACGAGCAGTACTTC	CASSSGRGLDEQYF
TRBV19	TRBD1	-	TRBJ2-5	TGTGCCAGTAGTATACTTGGTCAGGGGGCGTACCAAGAGACCCAGTACTTC	CASSILGQGAYQETQYF
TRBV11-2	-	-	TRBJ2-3	TGTGCCAGCAGCTTAGCCCGGCGGGACACAGATACGCAGTATTTT	CASSLARRDTDTQYF
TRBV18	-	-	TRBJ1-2	TGTGCCAGCTCACCACCTCGGGCGGGGGGTCGAGACTATGGCTACACCTTC	CASSPPRAGGRDYGYTF
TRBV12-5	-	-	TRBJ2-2	TGTGCTAGTGGTTTGGTTGCAGGGAACACCGGGGAGCTGTTTTTT	CASGLVAGNTGELFF
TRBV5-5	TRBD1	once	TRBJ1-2	TGTGCCAGCAGCTTGGAGACAGGGAGTAACCGCTACACCTTC	CASSLETGSNRYTF
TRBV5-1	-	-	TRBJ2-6	TGCGCCAGCAGCTTGGGCGGAGGGGCCTACTCTGGGGCCAACGTCCTGACTTTC	CASSLGGGAYSGANVLTF
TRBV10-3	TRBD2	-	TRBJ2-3	TGTGCCATCAGAAGAGCGGGGGGGCCAGGAGATACGCAGTATTTT	CAIRRAGGPGDTQYF
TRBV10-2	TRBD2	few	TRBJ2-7	TGCGCCACCTCCCAAGCGGGGGGTTTCTACGAGCAGTACTTC	CATSQAGGFYEQYF
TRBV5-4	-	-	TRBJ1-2	TGTGCCAGCAGCTTGGCACTGTCCGGCTACACCTTC	CASSLALSGYTF
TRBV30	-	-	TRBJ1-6	TGTGCCTGGACCTCGGAGAATTCACCCCTCCACTTT	CAWTSENSPLHF
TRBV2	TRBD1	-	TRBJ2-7	TGTGCCGGAAAGGGACAGGGTGATGGAGAGCAGTACTTC	CAGKGQGDGEQYF
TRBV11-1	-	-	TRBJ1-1	TGTGCCAGCAGCTTACCTTGGGGGGTTAACACTGAAGCTTTCTTT	CASSLPWGVNTEAFF
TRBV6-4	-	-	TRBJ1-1	TGTGCCAGCAGCACGAGGGTAACCACTGAAGCTTTCTTT	CASSTRVTTEAFF
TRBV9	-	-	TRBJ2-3	TGTGCCAGCAGCACCCAATTGGCGGGTACAGATACGCAGTATTTT	CASSTQLAGTDTQYF
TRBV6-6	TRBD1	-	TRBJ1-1	TGTGCCAGCAGACGACAGGGGGAGCACATGTTAGTGAACACTGAAGCTTTCTTT	CASRRQGEHMLVNTEAFF
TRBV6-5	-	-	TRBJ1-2	TGTGCCAGCAGTTATTCCCCGGAGTATGGCTACACCTTC	CASSYSPEYGYTF
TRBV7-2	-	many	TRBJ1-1	TGTGCCAGCAGCTTTACCCCCCGGGGAAACACTGAAGCTTTCTTT	CASSFTPRGNTEAFF
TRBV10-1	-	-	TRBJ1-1	TGCGCCAGCAGTGAGTCCGGGGGGGCGAAGACTGAAGCTTTCTTT	CASSESGGAKTEAFF
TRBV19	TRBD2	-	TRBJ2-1	TGTGCCAGTAGTATTCCGGGACTAGCGGGGGGGCTTACCTACAATGAGCAGTTCTTC	CASSIPGLAGGLTYNEQFF
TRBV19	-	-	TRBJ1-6	TGTGCCAGTAGTAAGAAGACCTGGAGCTCCTATAATTCACCCCTCCACTTT	CASSKKTWSSYNSPLHF
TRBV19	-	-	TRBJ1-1	TGTGCCAGTAGTATACCTCCCCGAACATTCTTT	CASSIPPRTFF
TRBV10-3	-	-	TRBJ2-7	TGTGCCATCAGTCCACAGGGCTACGAGCAGTACTTC	CAISPQGYEQYF
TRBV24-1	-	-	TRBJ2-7	TGTGCCACCAGTGATTTAGAACTCACCACGGGGATCCACGAGCAGTACTTC	CATSDLELTTGIHEQYF
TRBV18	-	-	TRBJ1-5	TGTGCCAGCTCACCTGCGGCAGGGGATCAGCCCCAGCATTTT	CASSPAAGDQPQHF
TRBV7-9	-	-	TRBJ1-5	TGTGCCAGCAGCTTGGTCGCAGGGCCCCAAAATCAGCCCCAGCATTTT	CASSLVAGPQNQPQHF
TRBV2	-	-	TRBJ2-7	TGTGCCAGCTCTGGGAGTTCCTCTGGAGAGCAGTACTTC	CASSGSSSGEQYF
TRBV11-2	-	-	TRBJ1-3	TGTGCCAGCAGCTTAGAGGCAGGCCACACCATATATTTT	CASSLEAGHTIYF
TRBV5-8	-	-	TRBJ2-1	TGTGCCAGCGCCCCACGCATTATAGGGAGCTCCTACAATGAGCAGTTCTTC	CASAPRIIGSSYNEQFF
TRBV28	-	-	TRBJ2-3	TGTGCCAGCCCCCCGGCCACAGGGCGAACAGATACGCAGTATTTT	CASPPATGRTDTQYF